A single sample is the source of the 32 T cell receptor beta chains below, sequenced in a study of blood T cell repertoires in COVID-19. Only in-frame clones appear in the TCRdb table, and some are missing; sequencing was by immunoSEQ multiplex PCR. The sample records around 370,000 clones, about 90% being singletons. The specimen sequenced was peripheral blood. These receptors came from a man between 18 and 29 years old with active or convalescent COVID-19.

V is TRBV7-2 and J is TRBJ1-1; D not certain. V gave up 5 bases and J gave up 3 bases, with 10 bases separating them. The germline V gene encodes CDR1 SGHTA and CDR2 FQGNSA. The CDR3 contains 13 residues. The CDR3, as DNA: TGTGCCAGCAGCCCTCCCGCGTACACTGAAGCTTTCTTT. Protein sequence: CASSPPAYTEAFF.

The chain employs TRBV19 and TRBJ1-4; D unclear. V was clipped by 4 bases and J by 7 bases, with 13 bases between them. The germline V gene encodes CDR1 LNHDA and CDR2 SQIVND (reference sequence). CDR3 length: 14 residues. CDR3 nucleotides: TGTGCCAGTAGTACCCGATTCGGTCTTGAAAAACTGTTTTTT. As protein: CASSTRFGLEKLFF.

This sequence joins TRBV2 and TRBJ1-6, with D possibly being TRBD1 (6 bases). The V gene lost 7 bases and the J gene lost 8 bases, with 15 bases spanning the gap. The CDR3 contains 14 residues. Germline CDR1 is SNHLY and CDR2 is FYNNEI. CDR3 in amino acids: CASTLRTEYSPLHF. In DNA form, the CDR3 reads TGTGCCAGCACTCTCAGGACAGAGTATTCACCCCTCCACTTT.

This chain joins TRBV11-2 and TRBJ2-5; 9 bases line up with TRBD2. This CDR3 comprises 15 residues. Germline CDR1 reads SGHAT; CDR2 reads FQNNGV. Trimming took 0 bases from V and 2 from J; bases not matched to a gene: 1. The CDR3 bases are TGTGCCAGCAGCTTAGATGCGGGGGGGCAAGAGACCCAGTACTTC. Protein product: CASSLDAGGQETQYF.

In its sample, this clone was seen once. The chain employs TRBV2 and TRBJ1-1; tentative D call: TRBD1 (5 bases). V lost 8 bases and J 4 bases, leaving 14 bases between the germline ends. In germline, CDR1 is SNHLY, CDR2 FYNNEI. The CDR3 runs to 13 residues. CDR3 in amino acids: CASLVYRTTEAFF. The CDR3 DNA reads TGTGCCAGCTTAGTGTACAGGACCACTGAAGCTTTCTTT. Together with reference TRBV2 and TRBJ1-1, the CDR3 gives the full variable domain: EPEVTQTPSHQVTQMGQEVILRCVPISNHLYFYWYRQILGQKVEFLVSFYNNEISEKSEIFDDQFSVERPDGSNFTLKIRSTKLEDSAMYFCASLVYRTTEAFFGQGTRLTVV.

V is TRBV7-2 and J is TRBJ1-3; the D gene is possibly TRBD1 (6 bases). Per the germline V gene, CDR1 is SGHTA and CDR2 is FQGNSA. The length of the CDR3 is 18 residues. V was shortened by 1 base and J by 0 bases, with 16 bases between the two germline ends. CDR3 protein: CASSLGLVGALSGNTIYF. CDR3 nucleotide sequence: TGTGCCAGCAGCTTAGGGTTAGTGGGGGCTCTCTCTGGAAACACCATATATTTT.

The gene calls are TRBV9 and TRBJ2-2; 13 bases line up with TRBD2. From germline, CDR1 is SGDLS and CDR2 YYNGEE. The length of the CDR3 is 18 residues. After removal of 0 bases from V and 4 bases from J, the junction contained 6 bases not matched to a gene. DNA of the CDR3: TGTGCCAGCAGCGTAGGGACTAGCGGGAGAGTGGGCACCGGGGAGCTGTTTTTT. It encodes CASSVGTSGRVGTGELFF.

This chain links TRBV5-6 with TRBJ2-7; a possible D gene is TRBD1 (6 bases). V was clipped by 6 bases and J by 3 bases, with 13 bases between them. Germline V lookup: CDR1 SGHDT, CDR2 YYEEEE. The CDR3 is made up of 13 amino acids. The CDR3 nucleotides read TGTGCCAGCACACAGGGTTTCTACTACGAGCAGTACTTC. Encoded protein: CASTQGFYYEQYF.

V usage is TRBV24-1 and J usage is TRBJ2-3; D remains ambiguous. Germline loops: CDR1 KGHDR, CDR2 SFDVKD. The CDR3 spans 15 residues. Trimming took off 1 base at V and 8 bases at J, with 15 bases between the two ends. Here the CDR3 DNA reads TGTGCCACCAGTGATTTTACGACCGGAGCGAGTACGCAGTATTTT. Protein sequence: CATSDFTTGASTQYF.

This sequence joins TRBV18 and TRBJ1-2; D ambiguous. The V end lost 0 bases, the J end lost 4 bases, and 9 bases lay between the germline ends. The CDR3 consists of 14 residues. Germline V gene sequence: CDR1 KGHSH, CDR2 LQKENI. CDR3 in DNA: TGTGCCAGCTCACCACCGCTGACAAGCTATGGCTACACCTTC. This encodes CASSPPLTSYGYTF.

The chain is built from TRBV29-1 and TRBJ2-3, with D possibly TRBD2 on 6 matching bases. Between the trimmed V and J ends, which lost 6 bases and 1 base, there was a span of 17 bases. In germline, CDR1 is SQVTM, CDR2 ANQGSEA. There are 15 residues in the CDR3. DNA for the CDR3: TGCAGCGTCCACCCGGTCGGGGAGGGCACAGATACGCAGTATTTT. It translates to CSVHPVGEGTDTQYF.

This chain connects TRBV19 to TRBJ2-7; maybe TRBD1 (5 bases). V lost 3 bases to trimming and J lost 1 base, with 13 bases between them. The CDR3 is made up of 15 amino acids. Germline loops: CDR1 LNHDA, CDR2 SQIVND (reference sequence). CDR3 nucleotide sequence: TGTGCCAGTAGTATTCTGACAGCAAAATCCTACGAGCAGTACTTC. Translation gives CASSILTAKSYEQYF.

The V gene is TRBV19, the J gene TRBJ1-1; 7 nucleotides align to TRBD1. This CDR3 contains 15 residues. V was clipped by 7 bases and J by 1 base; unmatched bases: 9. The V gene's germline CDR1 is LNHDA and CDR2 SQIVND (reference sequence). DNA of the CDR3: TGTGCCAGTAATCCCCGACAGGGATGGAACACTGAAGCTTTCTTT. Amino acid sequence: CASNPRQGWNTEAFF.

This chain uses TRBV7-9 with TRBJ2-1, with TRBD2 identical over 8 bases. Germline V gene sequence: CDR1 SEHNR, CDR2 FQNEAQ (reference sequence). The V and J ends lost 5 bases and 6 bases, in that order; junction bases with no gene match: 15. The CDR3 length is 17 residues. As DNA, the CDR3 is TGTGCCAGCAGCCCCCGGACTAGCCCAAAATCTGGCAATGAGCAGTTCTTC. It encodes CASSPRTSPKSGNEQFF.

The chain links TRBV5-6 to TRBJ2-2; a possible D gene is TRBD1 (6 bases). V was trimmed by 2 bases and J by 5 bases, leaving 13 bases between them. The CDR3 contains 15 residues. Germline loops: CDR1 SGHDT, CDR2 YYEEEE. The CDR3 DNA reads TGTGCCAGCAGCTTTTTGGGGGCCGAAACCGGGGAGCTGTTTTTT. Translation gives CASSFLGAETGELFF.

V is TRBV9 and J is TRBJ1-2; perhaps TRBD1 as D (6 bases). CDR3 length: 13 amino acids. V lost 4 bases and J 8 bases, leaving 15 bases between the germline ends. CDR1 is SGDLS and CDR2 is YYNGEE in the germline V gene. CDR3 residues: CASSTITGWGYTF. DNA for the CDR3: TGTGCCAGCAGCACCATAACAGGGTGGGGCTACACCTTC.

This clone was detected only once. The chain's CDR3 is CASSPDRERPQHF. CDR3 DNA: TGTGCCAGCAGCCCAGACAGGGAGAGGCCCCAGCATTTT. The J gene is TRBJ1-5, the V gene TRBV27, with TRBD1 identical over 7 bases. The ends lost 6 bases at V and 9 bases at J; junction bases unmatched: 8. CDR1 MNHEY and CDR2 SMNVEV come from the germline V gene (reference sequence). The CDR3 totals 13 residues.

This chain uses TRBV6-5 with TRBJ1-6; D may be TRBD1 (5 bases). Per the germline V gene, CDR1 is MNHEY and CDR2 is SVGAGI. Trimming left V 6 bases short and J 8 bases short, with 17 bases between. The CDR3 contains 15 residues. The CDR3 reads CASRPGRGGYSPLHF. The CDR3, as DNA: TGTGCCAGCAGACCCGGGAGGGGCGGCTATTCACCCCTCCACTTT.

The chain is built from TRBV28 and TRBJ1-4, with 7 bases fitting TRBD1. V dropped 7 bases and J dropped 10; count of bases not matched to a gene: 30. The CDR3 length is 20 residues. The V gene's germline CDR1 is MDHEN and CDR2 SYDVKM. The CDR3 is CASNTLNKGQKRVGPGKLFF. CDR3 bases: TGTGCCAGCAATACATTAAACAAGGGACAGAAGAGGGTCGGGCCAGGAAAACTGTTTTTT. Combining the CDR3 with reference TRBV28 and TRBJ1-4 gives the whole variable domain DVKVTQSSRYLVKRTGEKVFLECVQDMDHENMFWYRQDPGLGLRLIYFSYDVKMKEKGDIPEGYSVSREKKERFSLILESASTNQTSMYLCASNTLNKGQKRVGPGKLFFGSGTQLSVL.

The rearrangement links TRBV7-6 to TRBJ2-3, with 13 bases lining up with TRBD2. V lost 5 bases to trimming and J lost 3 bases; unmatched junction nucleotides: 5. The CDR3 extends over 16 amino acids. The germline gives CDR1 SGHVS, CDR2 FNYEAQ. The CDR3 sequence: CASSRGLAGATDTQYF. The CDR3 nucleotides are TGTGCCAGCAGCCGAGGACTAGCGGGGGCAACAGATACGCAGTATTTT.

The chain has TRBV3-1 (or the pseudogene TRBV3-2) and TRBJ2-1; TRBD2 matches at 11 bases. The CDR3 contains 23 residues. CDR1 is LGHDT, CDR2 YNNKEL, per germline (reference sequence). Trimming took 0 bases from V and 0 from J; bases not matched to a gene: 19. CDR3 nucleotides: TGTGCCAGCAGCCAAGATTCCGCGTTTTTGGAGTCTAGCGGGAGGAGCTCCTACAATGAGCAGTTCTTC. Its protein is CASSQDSAFLESSGRSSYNEQFF.

V and J are TRBV19 and TRBJ2-7, with 9 positions matching TRBD2. CDR1 is LNHDA, CDR2 SQIVND, per germline (reference sequence). The CDR3 loop spans 16 amino acids. V shed 4 bases and J 3 bases; nucleotides not matched to a gene: 10. This chain's CDR3 is CASSTGRGGYYYEQYF. The CDR3 bases are TGTGCCAGTAGTACCGGGCGGGGGGGCTATTACTACGAGCAGTACTTC. Combining the CDR3 with reference TRBV19 and TRBJ2-7 gives the whole variable domain DGGITQSPKYLFRKEGQNVTLSCEQNLNHDAMYWYRQDPGQGLRLIYYSQIVNDFQKGDIAEGYSVSREKKESFPLTVTSAQKNPTAFYLCASSTGRGGYYYEQYFGPGTRLTVT.

This clone has only one observation. The CDR3 DNA follows: TGTGCCAGCAGTTTCACCCTGACAGGCCGAATCTTCCAAGAGACCCAGTACTTC. This translates into CASSFTLTGRIFQETQYF. The chain combines TRBV6-2 or TRBV6-3 with TRBJ2-5; D might be TRBD1 (6 bases). Per germline, CDR1 MNHEY and CDR2 SVGEGT. This CDR3 spans 18 amino acids. V was trimmed by 4 bases and J by 1 base, leaving 22 bases between them.

The chain has TRBV29-1 and TRBJ1-1; 9 nucleotides match TRBD1. The J segment lost 6 bases and the V segment lost 7 bases, leaving 9 bases of the junction unmatched. The germline CDR1 and CDR2 sequences are SQVTM and ANQGSEA. This CDR3 has 13 residues. For the CDR3, the DNA is TGCAGCGGGGGACAGGGCGGTAGGGCTGAAGCTTTCTTT. Its protein is CSGGQGGRAEAFF.

This clone was counted a single time. The rearrangement links TRBV28 to TRBJ1-5; TRBD1 might be the D (5 bases). CDR1 MDHEN and CDR2 SYDVKM come from the germline V gene. This CDR3 contains 15 residues. V was clipped by 3 bases and J by 2 bases, with 11 bases between them. The CDR3 here is CASSLEAGGNQPQHF. The CDR3 DNA follows: TGTGCCAGCAGTTTGGAGGCGGGGGGCAATCAGCCCCAGCATTTT.

The CDR3: CASNLGTGVGETQYF. CDR3 sequence (DNA): TGTGCCAGCAACCTCGGGACAGGGGTGGGGGAGACCCAGTACTTC. The chain is built from TRBV28 and TRBJ2-5; TRBD1 agrees at 10 bases. The CDR3 runs to 15 residues. Germline V gene sequence: CDR1 MDHEN, CDR2 SYDVKM. V was clipped by 7 bases and J by 5 bases; unmatched bases: 10. Full variable domain (remainder filled in from reference TRBV28 and TRBJ2-5): DVKVTQSSRYLVKRTGEKVFLECVQDMDHENMFWYRQDPGLGLRLIYFSYDVKMKEKGDIPEGYSVSREKKERFSLILESASTNQTSMYLCASNLGTGVGETQYFGPGTRLLVL.

The chain links TRBV7-6 to TRBJ2-7; 8 positions match TRBD1. The V and J ends lost 7 bases and 0 bases, in that order; junction bases with no gene match: 8. Germline lookup yields CDR1 SGHVS and CDR2 FNYEAQ. The CDR3 runs to 15 residues. CDR3 sequence: CASTTGTGGSYEQYF. The CDR3 nucleotides read TGTGCCAGCACCACAGGTACAGGGGGCTCCTACGAGCAGTACTTC.

The J gene is TRBJ2-3, the V gene TRBV19, with TRBD2 matching 15 bases. CDR1 is LNHDA and CDR2 is SQIVND in the germline V gene (reference sequence). The CDR3 is made up of 16 amino acids. Germline trimming cut 4 bases from V and 8 bases from J; bases unmatched to any gene: 7. CDR3 sequence: CASSTIGLAGGSTQYF. The CDR3 DNA sequence: TGTGCCAGTAGTACCATTGGACTAGCGGGGGGGTCTACGCAGTATTTT.

This clone was recorded once. The V and J genes are TRBV6-2 or TRBV6-3 and TRBJ1-6; 9 bases fit TRBD1. Unmatched junction bases numbered 6, after V lost 4 bases and J lost 8 bases. CDR1 is MNHEY, CDR2 SVGEGT, per germline. The CDR3 is 15 amino acids. The CDR3 reads CASSFGGQGHSPLHF. Here the CDR3 DNA reads TGTGCCAGCAGTTTTGGGGGACAGGGACATTCACCCCTCCACTTT.

The chain recombines TRBV18 with TRBJ1-6, with a weak D call TRBD1 (5 bases). V lost 2 bases to trimming and J lost 10 bases, with 12 bases between them. CDR1 KGHSH and CDR2 LQKENI come from the germline V gene. The CDR3 loop spans 14 amino acids. The CDR3 region has the DNA TGTGCCAGCTCACCAGGGGCCTCGGAATCACCCCTCCACTTT. It yields the protein CASSPGASESPLHF. The complete variable domain, with remaining parts taken from reference TRBV18 and TRBJ1-6, reads NAGVMQNPRHLVRRRGQEARLRCSPMKGHSHVYWYRQLPEEGLKFMVYLQKENIIDESGMPKERFSAEFPKEGPSILRIQQVVRGDSAAYFCASSPGASESPLHFGNGTRLTVT.

The chain uses TRBV5-1 and TRBJ1-3; a weak D match, TRBD1 (6 bases). V lost 4 bases and J 0 bases, leaving 14 bases between the germline ends. The CDR3 runs 16 residues. CDR1 is SGHRS, CDR2 YFSETQ, per germline. The CDR3: CASSPGQFSSGNTIYF. The DNA for the CDR3 is TGCGCCAGCAGCCCCGGACAGTTCTCCTCTGGAAACACCATATATTTT.

This chain connects TRBV28 to TRBJ2-1; 10 bases are shared with TRBD1. The V gene end was trimmed by 6 bases and the J gene end by 1 base; junction bases not matched to a gene: 3. Germline V CDR1 and CDR2: MDHEN, SYDVKM. This CDR3 is built from 15 residues. The CDR3 nucleotides read TGTGCCAGCAGGGGGACAGGGGTGTCCTACAATGAGCAGTTCTTC. Its translation: CASRGTGVSYNEQFF.